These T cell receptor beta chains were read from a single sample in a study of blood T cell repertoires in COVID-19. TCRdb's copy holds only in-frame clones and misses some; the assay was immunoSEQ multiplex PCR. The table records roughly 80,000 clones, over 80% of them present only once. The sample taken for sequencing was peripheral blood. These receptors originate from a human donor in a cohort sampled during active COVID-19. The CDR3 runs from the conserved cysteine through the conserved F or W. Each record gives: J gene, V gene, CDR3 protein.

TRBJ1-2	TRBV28	CASTMGQGRGYTF
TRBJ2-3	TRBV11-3	CASSLKLQTSTDTQYF
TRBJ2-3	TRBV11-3	CASSLARVGDTQYF
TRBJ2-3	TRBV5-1	CASSLGLRGAHTDTQYF
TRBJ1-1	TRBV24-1	CATSAGTEAFF
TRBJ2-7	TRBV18	CASSPTPRGLYEQYF
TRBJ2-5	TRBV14	CASSQDVGGTQYF
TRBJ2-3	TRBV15	CATSRGASTDTQYF
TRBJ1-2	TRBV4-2	CASSQPDSNYGYTF
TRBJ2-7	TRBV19	CASSIGGGEKYF
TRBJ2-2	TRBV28	CASSLTGGNTGELFF
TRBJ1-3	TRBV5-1	CASSGPVGLNTIYF
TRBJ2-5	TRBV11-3	CASSPGLAGIETQYF
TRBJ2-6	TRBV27	CASSLQGAGANVLTF
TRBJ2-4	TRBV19	CASSIAAGMAQAKNIQYF
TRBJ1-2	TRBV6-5	CASTGTGGSYGYTF
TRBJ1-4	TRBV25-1	CASARDRGWTNEKLFF
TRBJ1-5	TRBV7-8	CASSSWGGGPYSNQPQHF
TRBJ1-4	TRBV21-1	CASSSPQGVGTGGEKLFF
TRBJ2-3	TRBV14	CASRRGSSTDTQYF
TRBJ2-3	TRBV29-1	CSVEVRGADTQYF
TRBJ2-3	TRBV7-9	CASSRDSSVDTQYF
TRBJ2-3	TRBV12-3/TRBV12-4	CASKSSGTDTQYF
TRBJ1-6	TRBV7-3	CASSRRGQHNSPLHF
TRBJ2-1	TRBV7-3	CASSPLLGVKAEQFF
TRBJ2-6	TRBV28	CASVPGGAGANVLTF